This T cell receptor beta chain was documented in a study of cytomegalovirus exposure and HLA in healthy donors. Study background: An early release of data contained about 85 million unique TCRs, which came from HLA-typed donors. Study results and limitations: Some highly shared sequence variants likely arose as a pipeline artifact. It was shown in a later analysis that HLA-associated TCR beta chains were more clonally expanded than other, equally common chains.

The CDR3 has 16 amino acids. The germline V gene encodes CDR1 LGHNA and CDR2 YSLEER. The V and J ends lost 3 bases and 3 bases, in that order; junction bases with no gene match: 9. PCR used 60 Vbeta primers and 13 Jbeta primers. TCRdb keeps only in-frame clones here, not all; method: immunoSEQ multiplex PCR. The table shows about 150,000 clones, with 84% occurring only once. Notes on this clone: Its antigen is still unknown.

The chain carries TRBV4-3 and TRBJ2-7; the match to TRBD1 covers 9 bases. The TCR comes from a boy between 2 and 10 years old in good health and CMV-seronegative. The sequencing sample was made of PBMCs. This CDR3 is CASSQFVGQGNYEQYF. The CDR3 bases are TGCGCCAGCAGCCAGTTTGTGGGACAGGGTAACTACGAGCAGTACTTC.